Shown below are 9 T cell receptor beta chains from a single sample sequenced in a study of T cell responses to AZD1222 COVID-19 vaccine. Profiled with immunoSEQ multiplex PCR; TCRdb holds only in-frame clones, not every one. The sample includes some 84,000 clones, around nine tenths of them seen just once. Sample: peripheral blood, taken on day 0 of AZD1222 vaccination. The origin of the receptors is an adult in good health.

This sequence joins TRBV2 and TRBJ2-7, with D possibly TRBD2 on 7 matching bases. The length of the CDR3 is 12 residues. Germline CDR1 is SNHLY and CDR2 is FYNNEI. Deletions cut 7 bases from V and 3 bases from J, with 10 bases between. CDR3 DNA: TGTGCCAGCAAAAGGGGGGGCTACGAGCAGTACTTC. Translated, it gives CASKRGGYEQYF.

The gene calls are TRBV3-1 (or the pseudogene TRBV3-2) and TRBJ2-5, with 8 positions matching TRBD2. Germline CDR1 LGHDT, CDR2 YNNKEL (reference sequence). Losses at the gene ends were 0 bases for V and 5 bases for J; bases not matched to a gene: 5. This CDR3 spans 15 amino acids. CDR3 residues: CASSQELTSVETQYF. The CDR3 DNA follows: TGTGCCAGCAGCCAAGAATTGACTAGCGTGGAGACCCAGTACTTC.

This sequence joins TRBV9 and TRBJ1-2; 7 nucleotides line up with TRBD1. Germline lookup yields CDR1 SGDLS and CDR2 YYNGEE. This CDR3 has 15 residues. V was pared by 0 bases and J by 1 base, with 3 bases of the junction left unmatched. CDR3 coding DNA: TGTGCCAGCAGCGTAGCAGGGGGAGGTAACTATGGCTACACCTTC. Its protein is CASSVAGGGNYGYTF.

V usage is TRBV19 and J usage is TRBJ1-5; D is perhaps TRBD1 (6 bases). V gave up 1 base and J gave up 6 bases, with 10 bases separating them. In germline, CDR1 is LNHDA, CDR2 SQIVND (reference sequence). The CDR3 runs to 14 residues. CDR3 region: CASSIAGAGQPQHF. Here the CDR3 DNA reads TGTGCCAGTAGTATAGCAGGGGCCGGTCAGCCCCAGCATTTT.

This chain connects TRBV9 to TRBJ1-2; tentative D call: TRBD1 (6 bases). The length of the CDR3 is 13 residues. The V gene lost 10 bases and the J gene lost 6 bases, with 19 bases spanning the gap. Looked up from germline, CDR1 is SGDLS and CDR2 is YYNGEE. The CDR3 nucleotides read TGTGCCCCCATGACAAGGGGGGGAAATGGCTACACCTTC. Translating it yields CAPMTRGGNGYTF.

The chain recombines TRBV13 with TRBJ2-7; maybe TRBD1 (6 bases). V was pared by 5 bases and J by 3 bases, with 11 bases between. Germline CDR1 reads PRHDT; CDR2 reads FYEKMQ (reference sequence). The CDR3 length is 13 residues. DNA for the CDR3: TGTGCCAGCAGCCGGACAGATAACTACGAGCAGTACTTC. This sequence encodes CASSRTDNYEQYF.

This chain uses TRBV6-5 with TRBJ1-1, with D uncertain. The germline V gene encodes CDR1 MNHEY and CDR2 SVGAGI. The V end lost 2 bases, the J end lost 3 bases, and 7 bases lay between the germline ends. The CDR3 contains 13 residues. The CDR3 DNA is TGTGCCAGCAGTTACCACGTGTACACTGAAGCTTTCTTT. Its translation: CASSYHVYTEAFF.

This chain connects TRBV29-1 to TRBJ1-1; D might be TRBD1 (5 bases). The germline V gene encodes CDR1 SQVTM and CDR2 ANQGSEA. The CDR3 contains 13 residues. Trimming removed 7 bases from V and 3 bases from J, with 15 bases in between. CDR3 loop: CSGRDESYTEAFF. Here the CDR3 DNA reads TGCAGCGGAAGGGACGAGTCGTACACTGAAGCTTTCTTT.

The CDR3 sequence: CASSGASTGQVKEAFF. The DNA of the CDR3 is TGTGCCAGTAGCGGCGCTTCAACGGGACAGGTCAAGGAAGCTTTCTTT. The V call is TRBV19, the J call TRBJ1-1; 8 bases match TRBD1. With V trimmed by 6 bases and J by 8 bases, 17 bases remained unmatched. CDR3 length equals 16 residues. The germline CDR1 and CDR2 sequences are LNHDA and SQIVND (reference sequence).